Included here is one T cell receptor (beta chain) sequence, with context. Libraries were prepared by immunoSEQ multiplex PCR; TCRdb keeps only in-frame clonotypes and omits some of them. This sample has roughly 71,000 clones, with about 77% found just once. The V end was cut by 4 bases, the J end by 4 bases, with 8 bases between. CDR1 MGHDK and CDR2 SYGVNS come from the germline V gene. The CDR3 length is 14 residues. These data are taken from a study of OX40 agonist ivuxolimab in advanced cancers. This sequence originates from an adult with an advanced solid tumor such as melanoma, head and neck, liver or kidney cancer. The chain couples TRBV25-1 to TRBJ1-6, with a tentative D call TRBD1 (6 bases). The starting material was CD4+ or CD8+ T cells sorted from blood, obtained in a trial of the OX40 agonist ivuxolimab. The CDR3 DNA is TGTGCCAGCAGTGTTCAGGGGTATAATTCACCCCTCCACTTT. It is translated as CASSVQGYNSPLHF.